The 9 T cell receptor beta chains listed next were all sequenced from one sample in a study of T cell responses to AZD1222 COVID-19 vaccine. The data were produced by immunoSEQ multiplex PCR, yet TCRdb's version contains in-frame clones alone and is incomplete. The table records 150,000 or so clones, 88% of them present only once. The specimen was peripheral blood, collected on day 0 of AZD1222 vaccination. The receptors come from an adult in good health.

The V gene is TRBV6-5, the J gene TRBJ2-7; D remains unclear. The CDR3 totals 16 residues. V was pared by 2 bases and J by 3 bases, with 17 bases between. CDR1 is MNHEY and CDR2 is SVGAGI in the germline V gene. Here the CDR3 reads CASSYPQPFLCYEQYF. The CDR3 DNA follows: TGTGCCAGCAGTTACCCACAGCCTTTCCTTTGCTACGAGCAGTACTTC.

This rearrangement joins TRBV19 to TRBJ1-6; TRBD1 agrees at 8 bases. Germline trimming cut 0 bases from V and 8 bases from J; bases unmatched to any gene: 3. The germline gives CDR1 LNHDA, CDR2 SQIVND (reference sequence). CDR3 length: 15 amino acids. CDR3 in DNA: TGTGCCAGTAGTATAGATCAGGGGGCATATTCACCCCTCCACTTT. It encodes CASSIDQGAYSPLHF.

The chain carries TRBV19 and TRBJ2-7, with 7 bases lining up with TRBD1. With 5 bases clipped from V and 0 bases from J, the junction kept 4 bases outside the gene matches. The germline gives CDR1 LNHDA, CDR2 SQIVND (reference sequence). CDR3 length equals 14 residues. The DNA of the CDR3 is TGTGCCAGTAGTCCTCGGGACAGCTCCTACGAGCAGTACTTC. This sequence encodes CASSPRDSSYEQYF.

This clone was found once. V is TRBV5-6 and J is TRBJ2-5; the match to TRBD2 covers 12 bases. The junction had 13 bases not matched to a gene; V was cut back by 3 bases and J by 4 bases. This CDR3 comprises 18 residues. CDR1 is SGHDT and CDR2 is YYEEEE in the germline V gene. The CDR3 DNA reads as TGTGCCAGCAGCTGGCGAGCATCGGGACTAGCGGGCGGAGAGACCCAGTACTTC. It is translated as CASSWRASGLAGGETQYF. The variable domain in full, completed from reference TRBV5-6 and TRBJ2-5, reads DAGVTQSPTHLIKTRGQQVTLRCSPKSGHDTVSWYQQALGQGPQFIFQYYEEEERQRGNFPDRFSGHQFPNYSSELNVNALLLGDSALYLCASSWRASGLAGGETQYFGPGTRLLVL.

The gene calls are TRBV12-5 and TRBJ1-2; D is uncertain. Germline lookup yields CDR1 LGHNT and CDR2 FRNRAP. This CDR3 comprises 12 residues. With 7 bases removed from V and 0 bases from J, the gap between germline ends came to 6 bases. This CDR3 reads CASASTNYGYTF. The CDR3 DNA reads as TGTGCTAGTGCCTCTACTAACTATGGCTACACCTTC.

The chain joins TRBV5-4 to TRBJ2-7; possibly TRBD2 for D (5 bases). The germline V gene encodes CDR1 SGHNT and CDR2 YYREEE (reference sequence). V gave up 4 bases and J gave up 2 bases, with 19 bases separating them. CDR3 size: 16 residues. In DNA form, the CDR3 reads TGTGCCAGCAGCCAACCTCCGGCCGGGGTGGCCTACGAGCAGTACTTC. It yields the protein CASSQPPAGVAYEQYF.

This clone was seen more than once but under ten times. The rearrangement joins TRBV2 to TRBJ1-5, with TRBD1 as a possible D gene (5 bases). The CDR3 length is 12 residues. CDR1 and CDR2 (germline): SNHLY, FYNNEI. V dropped 6 bases and J dropped 6 bases, with 9 bases sitting between them. The CDR3 coding sequence is TGTGCCAGCAGCGGGGGGTCTCAGCCCCAGCATTTT. Amino acids: CASSGGSQPQHF.

The chain combines TRBV12-5 with TRBJ2-7; D possibly uses TRBD1 or TRBD2 (5 bases each). Germline CDR1 and CDR2: LGHNT and FRNRAP. Deletions cut 3 bases from V and 1 base from J, with 16 bases between. The CDR3 is 16 residues long. CDR3 residues: CASGFVERTLSYEQYF. For the CDR3, the DNA is TGTGCTAGTGGTTTTGTTGAGCGGACATTATCCTACGAGCAGTACTTC. Full variable domain (missing parts from reference TRBV12-5 and TRBJ2-7): DARVTQTPRHKVTEMGQEVTMRCQPILGHNTVFWYRQTMMQGLELLAYFRNRAPLDDSGMPKDRFSAEMPDATLATLKIQPSEPRDSAVYFCASGFVERTLSYEQYFGPGTRLTVT.

CDR3 nucleotide sequence: TGTGCCAGCAGTTTGGGGACAGGGTCCTACGAGCAGTACTTC. The encoded protein is CASSLGTGSYEQYF. The V gene is TRBV27, the J gene TRBJ2-7; TRBD1 agrees at 9 bases. Germline V lookup: CDR1 MNHEY, CDR2 SMNVEV (reference sequence). The CDR3 spans 14 residues. The trim removed 3 bases at V and 1 base at J, leaving 1 base unmatched.